The 30 T cell receptor beta chains presented below share a single source sample, sequenced in a study of CD8+CD57+ T cells in acquired aplastic anemia (dated by TCRdb to the late 2010s). The sequencer listed for this sample is Illumina HiSeq 2000. TCR beta VDJ combination and CDR3 sequence profiling used genomic DNA as the template. TCRdb took the public reads, trimmed them with fastp at Q25, ran MiXCR for clone calling and kept in-frame beta chains. CDR3 protein sequences are deduplicated, and each keeps its most common genes and DNA. The sample profile shows 210,000 or so distinct CDR3 sequences; under 55% of them were found once. The leading ten clones occupy around 20% of the sample. Flow cytometry had shown CD8+CD57+ cell expansion in the patients selected for sequencing. The material sequenced was sorted CD4+, CD8+, or CD8+CD57+ T cells (not recorded which) from PBMCs. The receptors were gathered from a human donor with aplastic anemia.

This clonotype was observed a single time. Since a much larger clone is just one base distant, this may be a read error. This rearrangement joins TRBV9 to TRBJ2-5; D is uncertain. From germline, CDR1 is SGDLS and CDR2 YYNGEE. The CDR3 extends over 12 amino acids. CDR3 region: CASSQVEETQNF. DNA of the CDR3: TGTGCCAGCAGCCAAGTTGAAGAGACCCAGAACTTC.

The count of this clonotype is one. Just one base apart from a much larger clone, this may be a read error. The chain joins TRBV6-1 to TRBJ2-3; TRBD1 is a possible D gene (5 bases). V shed 4 bases and J shed 2 bases, with 10 bases lying between them. This CDR3 is built from 14 residues. The V gene's germline CDR1 is MNHNS and CDR2 SASEGT. The CDR3 DNA reads as TGTGCCAGCAGTGTACAGGATTTCACAGATACGCAGTATTTT. Protein sequence: CASSVQDFTDTQYF.

This clonotype was detected ten times or more. This sequence joins TRBV7-2 and TRBJ2-3, with unresolved D. Germline CDR1 reads SGHTA; CDR2 reads FQGNSA. Trimming shortened V by 2 bases and J by 4 bases, and 7 bases separated the two germline ends. CDR3 length: 13 amino acids. CDR3 DNA: TGTGCCAGCAGCTTAATTGGGGCAGATACGCAGTATTTT. Amino acid sequence: CASSLIGADTQYF.

The chain combines TRBV2 with TRBJ1-2, with TRBD1 matching 7 bases. The CDR3 totals 15 residues. CDR1 is SNHLY, CDR2 FYNNEI, per germline. J gave up 2 bases and V 1 base, and 4 bases lay outside the gene matches. In nucleotides, the CDR3 is TGTGCCAGCAGTGAAGACAGGGGAATGAACTATGGCTACACCTTC. Protein product: CASSEDRGMNYGYTF.

CDR3 coding DNA: TGTGCCACCCAGGGATATAGCAATCAGCCCCAGCATTTT. Its protein product is CATQGYSNQPQHF. The chain recombines TRBV6-1 with TRBJ1-5; a weak D match, TRBD1 (5 bases). V dropped 10 bases and J dropped 0 bases, with 10 bases sitting between them. The CDR3 is 13 residues long. CDR1 is MNHNS, CDR2 SASEGT, per germline.

The chain couples TRBV12-3 or TRBV12-4 to TRBJ1-5, with a possible D match to TRBD1 (6 bases). V was shortened by 2 bases and J by 2 bases, with 13 bases between the two germline ends. The CDR3 is 16 residues long. The CDR3 region has the DNA TGTGCCAGCAGTTTAAGGGGGGGGACGGGCAATCAGCCCCAGCATTTT. This encodes CASSLRGGTGNQPQHF.

The chain couples TRBV6-6 to TRBJ1-5; D is possibly TRBD1 (6 bases). The CDR3 covers 16 residues. Germline CDR1 MNHNY, CDR2 SVGAGI (reference sequence). V shed 6 bases and J shed 4 bases, with 19 bases lying between them. The CDR3 sequence is CASRSRRGDANQPQHF. CDR3 DNA: TGTGCCAGCAGAAGCCGGAGGGGGGACGCAAATCAGCCCCAGCATTTT.

This clonotype was counted ten times or more. The rearrangement uses TRBV5-1 and TRBJ1-2; D might be TRBD1 (5 bases). V lost 0 bases to trimming and J lost 4 bases, with 13 bases between them. CDR3 length: 15 amino acids. Germline values: CDR1 SGHRS, CDR2 YFSETQ. In nucleotides, the CDR3 is TGCGCCAGCAGCTTGGTTGCAGGGAACTTCTATGGCTACACCTTC. Its protein is CASSLVAGNFYGYTF.

CDR3 in amino acids: CSARKMGETEAFF. CDR3 DNA sequence: TGCAGTGCTAGGAAAATGGGGGAAACTGAAGCTTTCTTT. The rearrangement uses TRBV20-1 and TRBJ1-1; D might be TRBD1 (5 bases). This CDR3 is 13 amino acids long. Germline CDR1 DFQATT, CDR2 SNEGSKA (reference sequence). Trimming cost V 3 bases and J 5 bases, with 13 bases left between them.

The J gene is TRBJ2-3, the V gene TRBV2, with D hard to call. CDR3 length: 15 amino acids. The V end lost 6 bases, the J end lost 0 bases, and 13 bases lay between the germline ends. Looked up from germline, CDR1 is SNHLY and CDR2 is FYNNEI. The CDR3 DNA reads TGTGCCAGCAGCGTAGAACCAGCGAGCACAGATACGCAGTATTTT. Translation: CASSVEPASTDTQYF.

About this clonotype itself: Just one base apart from a much larger clone, this may be a read error. The chain couples TRBV15 to TRBJ1-2; D call uncertain. This CDR3 is 14 amino acids long. Germline-derived CDR1 and CDR2 are LNHNV and YYDKDF (reference sequence). The CDR3 loop is CATSRDLKGYGNTF. CDR3 nucleotides: TGTGCCACCAGCAGAGATTTGAAGGGTTATGGCAACACCTTC.

The chain recombines TRBV19 with TRBJ1-5; D ambiguous. The CDR3 is 14 amino acids. CDR1 is LNHDA, CDR2 SQIVND, per germline (reference sequence). The V end lost 8 bases, the J end lost 7 bases, and 18 bases lay between the germline ends. In nucleotides, the CDR3 is TGTGCCAGTTCAGGAAGCTTGGCGGAGCAGCCCCAGCATTTT. Its protein product is CASSGSLAEQPQHF.

V and J are TRBV24-1 and TRBJ1-1; TRBD1 aligns across 8 bases. The CDR3 is 13 residues long. Germline values: CDR1 KGHDR, CDR2 SFDVKD. After removal of 0 bases from V and 10 bases from J, the junction contained 3 bases not matched to a gene. CDR3: CATSDLNRGGAFF. The DNA for the CDR3 is TGTGCCACCAGTGATTTGAACAGGGGGGGAGCTTTCTTT.

This clonotype was seen at least ten times. V is TRBV19 and J is TRBJ2-7; 9 bases map to TRBD1. V shed 7 bases, J shed 1 base, and the junction held 5 bases outside the gene matches. In germline, CDR1 is LNHDA, CDR2 SQIVND (reference sequence). The CDR3 covers 14 residues. CDR3 region: CASTETGGSYEQYF. For the CDR3, the DNA is TGTGCCAGTACCGAGACAGGGGGTTCCTACGAGCAGTACTTC.

This clonotype was recorded at least ten times. The CDR3 protein is CATSRVLFWGQEDTGELFF. For the CDR3, the DNA is TGTGCCACCAGCAGAGTCCTTTTTTGGGGGCAGGAGGACACCGGGGAGCTGTTTTTT. This chain joins TRBV15 and TRBJ2-2, with D perhaps matching TRBD1 (6 bases). The ends were cut back, 1 base at V and 3 bases at J, with 21 bases in the middle. Per the germline V gene, CDR1 is LNHNV and CDR2 is YYDKDF (reference sequence). This CDR3 has 19 residues. Filled out from reference TRBV15 and TRBJ2-2, the complete variable domain reads DAMVIQNPRYQVTQFGKPVTLSCSQTLNHNVMYWYQQKSSQAPKLLFHYYDKDFNNEADTPDNFQSRRPNTSFCFLDIRSPGLGDTAMYLCATSRVLFWGQEDTGELFFGEGSRLTVL.

This clonotype was seen a few times. The V gene is TRBV6-2 or TRBV6-3, the J gene TRBJ1-5; the D gene is possibly TRBD1 (5 bases). The CDR3 extends over 16 amino acids. CDR1 is MNHEY and CDR2 is SVGEGT in the germline V gene. The ends were cut back, 6 bases at V and 5 bases at J, with 20 bases in the middle. Here the CDR3 reads CASSRTAKGPYQPQHF. The DNA for the CDR3 is TGTGCCAGCAGCCGTACGGCAAAGGGGCCCTATCAGCCCCAGCATTTT.

As concerns this clonotype: This could be a read error, since a much larger clone is one nucleotide away. This sequence joins TRBV11-2 and TRBJ1-1; weak D call: TRBD1 (5 bases). CDR1 and CDR2 from the germline V gene are SGHAT and FQNNGV. V gave up 5 bases and J gave up 4 bases, with 17 bases separating them. The CDR3 has 15 residues. The CDR3 reads CASSPPGRRSTEAFF. DNA for the CDR3: TGTGCCAGCAGCCCCCCGGGACGGCGGAGCACTGAAGCTTTCTTT.

This clonotype was counted many times. The V and J genes are TRBV12-3 or TRBV12-4 and TRBJ1-1, with a possible D match to TRBD1 (5 bases). V lost 3 bases and J 5 bases, leaving 10 bases between the germline ends. This CDR3 has 13 residues. CDR3 nucleotides: TGTGCCAGCAGTTTCGGGACCGAAACTGAAGCTTTCTTT. It translates to CASSFGTETEAFF.

This clonotype was observed at least ten times. V gene TRBV10-3 combines with J gene TRBJ2-5, with D perhaps matching TRBD2 (6 bases). CDR3 length: 14 amino acids. Trimming stripped 6 bases from V and 4 bases from J, with 15 bases between. The germline V gene encodes CDR1 ENHRY and CDR2 SYGVKD. In DNA form, the CDR3 reads TGTGCCATCAGGCGGGAAGGGGTAGGAGAGACCCAGTACTTC. Protein: CAIRREGVGETQYF.

This clonotype was found many times. In this CDR3 the conserved last residue, phenylalanine or tryptophan, is missing, so a read error is likely. The rearrangement uses TRBV7-3 and TRBJ2-5, with D unclear. Trimming removed 5 bases from V and 5 bases from J, with 12 bases in between. Germline assignment: CDR1 SGHTA and CDR2 FQGTGA. The CDR3 covers 13 residues. CDR3 sequence (DNA): TGTGCCAGCAGCCCCGGCGCATCGGAGACCCAGTACCTC. This sequence encodes CASSPGASETQYL.

About this clonotype: Relative to the germline gene, one junction end is altered; a read error may explain this. The V call is TRBV20-1, the J call TRBJ1-1; D may be TRBD1 (6 bases). CDR3 length equals 13 residues. CDR1 is DFQATT, CDR2 SNEGSKA, per germline (reference sequence). CDR3 sequence (DNA): TGCAGTGCTACCTCCACAGGGTTGTCTGAGGCTTTCTTT. Translated, it gives CSATSTGLSEAFF.

The rearrangement links TRBV10-3 to TRBJ1-4, with no clear D. This CDR3 spans 11 amino acids. V was clipped by 4 bases and J by 8 bases, with 5 bases between them. Germline values: CDR1 ENHRY, CDR2 SYGVKD. This CDR3 reads CAISGDEKLFF. CDR3 bases: TGTGCCATCAGTGGAGACGAAAAACTGTTTTTT.

This clonotype has at least ten counts. The chain is built from TRBV2 and TRBJ2-6; 7 nucleotides agree with TRBD1. J was trimmed by 2 bases and V by 8 bases; bases with no gene match: 12. This CDR3 region has 17 residues. Germline V lookup: CDR1 SNHLY, CDR2 FYNNEI. This CDR3 is CASRRGGLRPGANVLTF. DNA of the CDR3: TGTGCCAGCCGCCGAGGGGGCCTTAGACCTGGGGCCAACGTCCTGACTTTC.

The rearrangement joins TRBV6-6 to TRBJ1-2; maybe TRBD1 (6 bases). CDR1 and CDR2 from the germline V gene are MNHNY and SVGAGI (reference sequence). This CDR3 comprises 15 residues. Trimming took 5 bases from V and 7 from J, leaving 20 bases between them. CDR3: CASSPENRVHIGYTF. Written as DNA, the CDR3 is TGTGCCAGCAGTCCAGAAAACAGGGTACATATTGGCTACACCTTC.

CDR3 residues: CSAEEETQYF. CDR3 DNA sequence: TGCAGTGCAGAAGAAGAGACCCAGTACTTC. The chain uses TRBV20-1 and TRBJ2-5; D is unclear. There are 10 residues in the CDR3. Germline assignment: CDR1 DFQATT and CDR2 SNEGSKA (reference sequence). The ends were cut back, 6 bases at V and 3 bases at J, with 5 bases in the middle.

Worth noting for this clonotype: A junction boundary mismatches the germline segment, possibly from a read error. The chain recombines TRBV9 with TRBJ1-6, with no clear D. Germline V gene lookup returns CDR1 SGDLS and CDR2 YYNGEE. The CDR3 is 12 amino acids. The CDR3 protein is CASSVAFVLNCF. Written as DNA, the CDR3 is TGTGCCAGCAGCGTAGCTTTTGTCCTAAATTGCTTT.

The rearrangement uses TRBV6-4 and TRBJ1-4; 7 bases are a match to TRBD1. CDR1 MRHNA and CDR2 SNTAGT come from the germline V gene. The CDR3 covers 20 residues. Germline trimming cut 5 bases from V and 3 bases from J; bases unmatched to any gene: 21. The CDR3 nucleotides are TGTGCCAGCAGTTCGATACTCCGGGACAGATATAAAGCACCTAATGAAAAACTGTTTTTT. Its protein product is CASSSILRDRYKAPNEKLFF.

This clonotype was seen ten or more times. The CDR3 DNA reads TGTGCCACCCAGGGAGTGTACGAGCAGTACTTC. Translating it yields CATQGVYEQYF. The chain carries TRBV2 and TRBJ2-7; possibly TRBD1 or TRBD2 for D (5 bases each). V lost 10 bases, J lost 4 bases, and 11 bases lay in between. Germline values: CDR1 SNHLY, CDR2 FYNNEI. This CDR3 region has 11 residues. The full variable domain, completed using reference TRBV2 and TRBJ2-7, is EPEVTQTPSHQVTQMGQEVILRCVPISNHLYFYWYRQILGQKVEFLVSFYNNEISEKSEIFDDQFSVERPDGSNFTLKIRSTKLEDSAMYFCATQGVYEQYFGPGTRLTVT.

The CDR3 protein is CASSHGTGTHLNYGYTF. In nucleotides, the CDR3 is TGCGCCAGCAGCCACGGGACAGGGACCCACCTTAACTATGGCTACACCTTC. The chain uses TRBV5-1 and TRBJ1-2; 9 positions match TRBD1. Per germline, CDR1 SGHRS and CDR2 YFSETQ. The CDR3 is 17 residues long. V was pared by 4 bases and J by 1 base, with 11 bases of the junction left unmatched. Using reference TRBV5-1 and TRBJ1-2 for the parts outside the CDR3, the full variable domain is KAGVTQTPRYLIKTRGQQVTLSCSPISGHRSVSWYQQTPGQGLQFLFEYFSETQRNKGNFPGRFSGRQFSNSRSEMNVSTLELGDSALYLCASSHGTGTHLNYGYTFGSGTRLTVV.

V is TRBV6-5 and J is TRBJ1-2; 7 bases agree with TRBD1. The length of the CDR3 is 13 residues. CDR1 is MNHEY and CDR2 is SVGAGI in the germline V gene. J gave up 4 bases and V 6 bases, and 5 bases lay outside the gene matches. The DNA for the CDR3 is TGTGCCAGCAGCCTGGGACAGTTCTATGGCTACACCTTC. Its translation: CASSLGQFYGYTF.